These 32 T cell receptor beta chains originate from one sample sequenced in a study of blood T cell repertoires in COVID-19. Repertoires were generated with immunoSEQ multiplex PCR, while TCRdb's copy carries only in-frame clones and drops some. The data hold some 350,000 clones, with 80% to 90% observed a single time. The specimen sequenced was peripheral blood. These receptors all come from a woman between 45 and 60 years old with COVID-19, enrolled during active disease.

The chain carries TRBV19 and TRBJ2-3, with D perhaps TRBD2 (6 bases). Trimming shortened V by 10 bases and J by 1 base, and 21 bases separated the two germline ends. This CDR3 comprises 16 residues. The germline V gene encodes CDR1 LNHDA and CDR2 SQIVND (reference sequence). CDR3 residues: CATSDLREVGTDTQYF. The DNA for the CDR3 is TGTGCCACCTCTGACCTCAGGGAGGTTGGCACAGATACGCAGTATTTT.

The chain joins TRBV19 to TRBJ2-7, with 7 bases that match TRBD2. V gave up 0 bases and J gave up 2 bases; unmatched junction bases: 1. The germline gives CDR1 LNHDA, CDR2 SQIVND (reference sequence). The CDR3 covers 14 residues. CDR3 sequence (DNA): TGTGCCAGTAGTATAGAGGGAGGGGCCTACGAGCAGTACTTC. Its translation is CASSIEGGAYEQYF.

This chain connects TRBV23-1 to TRBJ1-1; 9 bases agree with TRBD1. TRBV23-1 carries the ORF label, with uncertain function. The CDR3 has 16 residues. The V gene end was trimmed by 3 bases and the J gene end by 1 base; junction bases not matched to a gene: 6. CDR3 sequence reads: CASSHPPGQGNTEAFF. CDR3 in DNA: TGCGCCAGCAGTCATCCTCCGGGACAGGGGAACACTGAAGCTTTCTTT.

The CDR3 here is CASSPGTSGLRSTDTQYF. Here the CDR3 DNA reads TGTGCCAGCTCACCCGGGACTAGCGGTCTAAGGAGCACAGATACGCAGTATTTT. The V call is TRBV18, the J call TRBJ2-3, with 11 bases identical to TRBD2. J was trimmed by 0 bases and V by 3 bases; bases with no gene match: 8. From germline, CDR1 is KGHSH and CDR2 LQKENI. The CDR3 is 18 residues long. The entire variable domain, with the rest obtained from reference TRBV18 and TRBJ2-3, is as follows: NAGVMQNPRHLVRRRGQEARLRCSPMKGHSHVYWYRQLPEEGLKFMVYLQKENIIDESGMPKERFSAEFPKEGPSILRIQQVVRGDSAAYFCASSPGTSGLRSTDTQYFGPGTRLTVL.

This chain's CDR3 is CASSYSRAGGYTF. CDR3 sequence (DNA): TGTGCCAGCAGTTACTCCAGGGCCGGCGGCTACACCTTC. The J gene is TRBJ1-2, the V gene TRBV6-2 or TRBV6-3; D is possibly TRBD1 (5 bases). Germline CDR1 is MNHEY and CDR2 is SVGEGT. V lost 0 bases and J 8 bases, leaving 10 bases between the germline ends. This CDR3 has 13 amino acids.

The chain joins TRBV2 to TRBJ1-5; tentative D call: TRBD1 (6 bases). V shed 3 bases and J shed 5 bases, with 14 bases lying between them. Germline V gene lookup returns CDR1 SNHLY and CDR2 FYNNEI. This CDR3 has 15 amino acids. The chain's CDR3 is CASSDRNRADQPQHF. The CDR3, as DNA: TGTGCCAGCAGTGATAGGAACAGGGCGGATCAGCCCCAGCATTTT.

The chain recombines TRBV18 with TRBJ2-7; 9 positions match TRBD2. There are 16 residues in the CDR3. Germline V lookup: CDR1 KGHSH, CDR2 LQKENI. V shed 1 base, J shed 1 base, and the junction held 5 bases outside the gene matches. In DNA, the CDR3 is TGTGCCAGCTCACCACGGCAGGGACTAGCATCCTACGAGCAGTACTTC. Translating it yields CASSPRQGLASYEQYF.

The V call is TRBV29-1, the J call TRBJ2-1; D might be TRBD1 (6 bases). Trimming took 6 bases from V and 2 from J, leaving 14 bases between them. CDR1 and CDR2 from the germline V gene are SQVTM and ANQGSEA. CDR3 length equals 14 residues. The CDR3 protein is CSVNRDTAYNEQFF. As DNA, the CDR3 is TGCAGCGTAAACCGGGACACAGCCTACAATGAGCAGTTCTTC.

This clone was seen only a few times. V gene TRBV27 combines with J gene TRBJ1-2; D possibly corresponds to TRBD1 (6 bases). The CDR3 totals 16 residues. V lost 0 bases to trimming and J lost 5 bases, with 16 bases between them. CDR1 and CDR2 from the germline V gene are MNHEY and SMNVEV (reference sequence). The CDR3 DNA is TGTGCCAGCAGTTTATCGGGCCTCGACAGGTTGTATGGCTACACCTTC. Amino acids: CASSLSGLDRLYGYTF.

V usage is TRBV7-2 and J usage is TRBJ1-5, with 7 positions matching TRBD1. CDR3 length: 15 residues. V lost 1 base, J lost 4 bases, and 4 bases stayed unmatched. Germline V lookup: CDR1 SGHTA, CDR2 FQGNSA. DNA of the CDR3: TGTGCCAGCAGCTTAGGGACAGGTACTAATCAGCCCCAGCATTTT. It yields the protein CASSLGTGTNQPQHF.

The rearrangement uses TRBV14 and TRBJ2-3; 9 positions agree with TRBD2. Trimming took 3 bases from V and 0 from J; bases not matched to a gene: 4. The germline V gene has CDR1 SGHDN and CDR2 FVKESK. CDR3 length: 16 amino acids. The CDR3 sequence is CASSQTSGVSTDTQYF. The CDR3 nucleotides are TGTGCCAGCAGCCAGACTAGCGGAGTAAGCACAGATACGCAGTATTTT.

Turning to this clone: An end of the junction does not agree with germline; a read error may underlie this. V is TRBV6-5 and J is TRBJ2-3, with D tentatively TRBD2 (5 bases). The CDR3 consists of 13 residues. Germline V gene data show CDR1 as MNHEY and CDR2 as SVGAGI. CDR3 in amino acids: CATSSDSTDTQYF. CDR3 in DNA: TGTGCCACCAGTAGCGATAGCACAGATACGCAGTATTTT.

The J gene is TRBJ1-5, the V gene TRBV27; a weak D match, TRBD1 (6 bases). The germline V gene encodes CDR1 MNHEY and CDR2 SMNVEV (reference sequence). The CDR3 runs to 14 residues. Trimming removed 5 bases at V and 7 bases at J, with 15 bases between. CDR3 region: CASSPSTGFQPQHF. CDR3 DNA: TGTGCCAGCAGTCCGTCGACAGGTTTCCAGCCCCAGCATTTT.

The chain is built from TRBV2 and TRBJ1-1; TRBD1 aligns across 7 bases. The CDR3 has 14 residues. CDR1 is SNHLY, CDR2 FYNNEI, per germline. The V segment lost 2 bases and the J segment 1 base; nucleotides outside the gene matches: 1. For the CDR3, the DNA is TGTGCCAGCAGTGAAAGGGACAGGAACACTGAAGCTTTCTTT. This encodes CASSERDRNTEAFF.

A single count supports this clone. This rearrangement joins TRBV5-1 to TRBJ2-7; 7 bases line up with TRBD2. The CDR3 extends over 16 amino acids. With 4 bases clipped from V and 1 base from J, the junction kept 11 bases outside the gene matches. Germline CDR1 and CDR2: SGHRS and YFSETQ. The CDR3 spells CASSPQVGGGSYEQYF. CDR3 DNA: TGCGCCAGCAGCCCCCAGGTGGGGGGGGGTTCCTACGAGCAGTACTTC.

This chain uses TRBV2 with TRBJ1-6; D gene ambiguous. The germline CDR1 and CDR2 sequences are SNHLY and FYNNEI. Trimming took off 6 bases at V and 1 base at J, with 22 bases between the two ends. This CDR3 contains 19 residues. The CDR3 region has the DNA TGTGCCAGCAGCGTCCCCGCCTGGGAGGCTTGGTCCTATAATTCACCCCTCCACTTT. Amino acid sequence: CASSVPAWEAWSYNSPLHF.

The chain recombines TRBV3-1 (or the pseudogene TRBV3-2) with TRBJ2-5; tentative D call: TRBD2 (5 bases). Germline V gene sequence: CDR1 LGHDT, CDR2 YNNKEL (reference sequence). CDR3 length: 15 residues. The V and J ends lost 1 base and 5 bases respectively, with 14 bases between them. In DNA form, the CDR3 reads TGTGCCAGCAGCCAAGTTCGGGCGAGGGAGGAGACCCAGTACTTC. It translates to CASSQVRAREETQYF.

The V gene is TRBV5-1, the J gene TRBJ1-5, with TRBD1 matching 8 bases. J gave up 13 bases and V 0 bases, and 9 bases lay outside the gene matches. The germline CDR1 and CDR2 sequences are SGHRS and YFSETQ. CDR3 length: 14 residues. The CDR3 nucleotides read TGCGCCAGCAGCTTGGAATCCGGGGACAGGAGACAGCATTTT. This encodes CASSLESGDRRQHF.

The chain couples TRBV28 to TRBJ1-1, with D possibly TRBD1 on 5 matching bases. The V gene lost 2 bases and the J gene lost 1 base, with 11 bases spanning the gap. Germline loops: CDR1 MDHEN, CDR2 SYDVKM. This CDR3 spans 15 amino acids. The CDR3 nucleotides are TGTGCCAGCAGTTTAGGGGCAAGGGGGAACACTGAAGCTTTCTTT. This translates into CASSLGARGNTEAFF.

This clone appeared a few times. Other DNA sequences in this sample translate to the same CDR3. The chain recombines TRBV7-2 with TRBJ2-1; 9 bases match TRBD2. This CDR3 is 15 amino acids long. V lost 5 bases to trimming and J lost 0 bases; unmatched junction nucleotides: 2. Germline CDR1 is SGHTA and CDR2 is FQGNSA. CDR3 nucleotide sequence: TGTGCCAGCAGCGTTAGCGGGAGCTCCTACAATGAGCAGTTCTTC. Translated: CASSVSGSSYNEQFF.

This clone was observed a single time. The chain employs TRBV5-5 and TRBJ2-1; D is uncertain. V was cut by 3 bases and J by 0 bases, with 10 bases left in between. The CDR3 totals 15 residues. Germline loops: CDR1 SGHKS, CDR2 YYEKEE (reference sequence). As DNA, the CDR3 is TGTGCCAGCAGCTCTTATCTTAACTCCTACAATGAGCAGTTCTTC. Amino acids: CASSSYLNSYNEQFF.

The rearrangement uses TRBV7-9 and TRBJ1-2; TRBD1 agrees at 7 bases. The V segment lost 2 bases and the J segment 5 bases; nucleotides outside the gene matches: 5. This CDR3 spans 14 amino acids. Per the germline V gene, CDR1 is SEHNR and CDR2 is FQNEAQ (reference sequence). CDR3 region: CASSLTGVDYGYTF. CDR3 coding DNA: TGTGCCAGCAGCTTAACAGGGGTAGATTATGGCTACACCTTC.

This chain joins TRBV19 and TRBJ1-5, with 8 bases that match TRBD1. Unmatched junction bases numbered 7, after V lost 3 bases and J lost 6 bases. Germline V gene lookup returns CDR1 LNHDA and CDR2 SQIVND (reference sequence). The CDR3 length is 15 residues. This chain's CDR3 is CASSIVWTGSQPQHF. For the CDR3, the DNA is TGTGCCAGTAGTATCGTCTGGACAGGGTCTCAGCCCCAGCATTTT.

The chain couples TRBV29-1 to TRBJ1-3, with no clear D. This CDR3 region has 12 residues. Germline assignment: CDR1 SQVTM and CDR2 ANQGSEA. V lost 6 bases and J lost 7, with 13 bases in between. CDR3 sequence reads: CSVESGLNTIYF. CDR3 nucleotide sequence: TGCAGCGTCGAGAGCGGGCTTAACACCATATATTTT.

This clone was counted many times. The rearrangement joins TRBV6-4 to TRBJ2-1; 7 positions agree with TRBD1. V shed 1 base and J 6 bases; nucleotides not matched to a gene: 6. The CDR3 totals 15 residues. The V gene's germline CDR1 is MRHNA and CDR2 SNTAGT. CDR3 bases: TGTGCCAGCAGTGACTTGGCAGGGGGTATCAATGAGCAGTTCTTC. Translated, it gives CASSDLAGGINEQFF.

V gene TRBV3-1 (or the pseudogene TRBV3-2) combines with J gene TRBJ2-2, with 11 positions matching TRBD2. V dropped 3 bases and J dropped 11; count of bases not matched to a gene: 14. This CDR3 region has 17 residues. Germline CDR1 LGHDT, CDR2 YNNKEL (reference sequence). For the CDR3, the DNA is TGTGCCAGCAGCCATATGGCCGGGACTAGCGGCTTTTTTGAGCTGTTTTTT. As protein: CASSHMAGTSGFFELFF.

The V and J genes are TRBV18 and TRBJ1-2; 8 bases agree with TRBD1. J gave up 3 bases and V 6 bases, and 6 bases lay outside the gene matches. The CDR3 spans 14 residues. Germline values: CDR1 KGHSH, CDR2 LQKENI. The CDR3 sequence: CASSQDREDYGYTF. The CDR3 region has the DNA TGTGCCAGCTCCCAGGACAGGGAAGACTATGGCTACACCTTC. Using reference TRBV18 and TRBJ1-2 for the parts outside the CDR3, the full variable domain is NAGVMQNPRHLVRRRGQEARLRCSPMKGHSHVYWYRQLPEEGLKFMVYLQKENIIDESGMPKERFSAEFPKEGPSILRIQQVVRGDSAAYFCASSQDREDYGYTFGSGTRLTVV.

This sequence joins TRBV7-9 and TRBJ2-1; 10 bases align to TRBD2. V trimming: 6 bases; J trimming: 8 bases; junction bases outside the gene matches: 13. Germline V gene sequence: CDR1 SEHNR, CDR2 FQNEAQ (reference sequence). CDR3 length equals 16 residues. The CDR3: CASRGSGRASLDEQFF. The CDR3 nucleotides read TGTGCCAGCAGGGGGAGCGGGAGGGCCTCGCTCGATGAGCAGTTCTTC.

This chain links TRBV30 with TRBJ1-3; D unclear. This CDR3 region has 15 residues. Per the germline V gene, CDR1 is GTSNPN and CDR2 is SVGIG (reference sequence). The V end lost 2 bases, the J end lost 4 bases, and 15 bases lay between the germline ends. The CDR3 loop is CAWSTENISGNTIYF. The CDR3 DNA reads as TGTGCCTGGAGTACAGAGAACATAAGCGGAAACACCATATATTTT.

This sequence joins TRBV7-2 and TRBJ2-2; a weak D match, TRBD2 (5 bases). Germline V lookup: CDR1 SGHTA, CDR2 FQGNSA. Deletions cut 5 bases from V and 7 bases from J, with 14 bases between. CDR3 length: 14 amino acids. The CDR3 spells CASSLSALGGELFF. CDR3 nucleotides: TGTGCCAGCAGCCTTAGCGCGTTGGGCGGGGAGCTGTTTTTT.

This CDR3 is CASSPTGNVEAFF. The CDR3, as DNA: TGTGCCAGCTCACCGACAGGGAACGTTGAAGCTTTCTTT. The rearrangement links TRBV18 to TRBJ1-1; 7 nucleotides align to TRBD1. The germline CDR1 and CDR2 sequences are KGHSH and LQKENI. Losses at the gene ends were 3 bases for V and 7 bases for J; bases not matched to a gene: 5. The length of the CDR3 is 13 residues.

This rearrangement joins TRBV24-1 to TRBJ2-3; 8 nucleotides line up with TRBD2. Germline V gives CDR1 KGHDR, CDR2 SFDVKD. With 3 bases clipped from V and 6 bases from J, the junction kept 10 bases outside the gene matches. This CDR3 spans 16 amino acids. The CDR3 reads CATSDDLSGKADTQYF. For the CDR3, the DNA is TGTGCCACCAGTGATGACCTTAGCGGGAAGGCTGATACGCAGTATTTT.